The source of this TCR beta chain is a study of shared clonotypes between healthy human individuals. General observations from the study: Memory subsets generally showed smaller estimated richness than naive subsets did. Clonotype sharing among the donors was expected to vary with sequencing depth.

Method: immunoSEQ multiplex PCR; TCRdb's copy keeps in-frame clones and lacks some. The sample yields about 2.4 million clones, approximately 93% seen once. V lost 5 bases, J lost 3 bases, and 9 bases stayed unmatched. CDR3 size: 15 residues. The germline CDR1 and CDR2 sequences are SEHNR and FQNEAQ (reference sequence). Points on this clone: Its target is unknown.

Sequencing was done on a sample of naive CD4+ T cells from PBMCs. This sample's subset: CD45RA+ positively selected. This chain links TRBV7-9 with TRBJ2-7, with 8 bases aligning to TRBD1. This TCR was sampled from a man between 18 and 29 years old in good health. Some clones in this sample may be carry-over from other donors' samples. DNA of the CDR3: TGTGCCAGCAGCCCAGGACAGGGCACTTTCTACGAGCAGTACTTC. This translates into CASSPGQGTFYEQYF.